The 8 T cell receptor beta chains below were found in one sample sequenced in a study of blood T cells in healthy people across ages. Alongside a J-beta primer mix, a sample-barcoded 5' primer served in a second PCR lasting roughly 7 to 12 cycles. MiXCR, applied by TCRdb to the 5' RACE reads, yields one record per CDR3 protein. The sample records about a million distinct CDR3 sequences, around 46% being singletons. Sequencing was carried out using blood. Receptors were obtained from a man aged 25-45 years in good health.

The J gene is TRBJ2-3, the V gene TRBV7-2, with D possibly TRBD2 on 7 matching bases. V gave up 7 bases and J gave up 4 bases, with 21 bases separating them. Germline V gene lookup returns CDR1 SGHTA and CDR2 FQGNSA. The CDR3 has 16 residues. The CDR3 spells CASTLGRGARSDTQYF. In DNA, the CDR3 is TGTGCCAGCACCCTCGGCCGGGGGGCAAGGTCAGATACGCAGTATTTT.

The chain carries TRBV5-5 and TRBJ2-5; D is possibly TRBD1 (5 bases). The end of the DNA is better explained by TRBJ2-7, so the J call may be wrong. The CDR3 is 15 residues long. Germline loops: CDR1 SGHKS, CDR2 YYEKEE (reference sequence). CDR3 amino acids: CASSLEVRTLYEQYF. CDR3 coding DNA: TGTGCCAGCAGCTTGGAAGTTCGGACACTTTACGAGCAGTACTTC.

This clonotype was counted a single time. The chain carries TRBV6-5 and TRBJ2-3, with D perhaps matching TRBD1 (6 bases). The germline gives CDR1 MNHEY, CDR2 SVGAGI. V lost 5 bases and J 0 bases, leaving 12 bases between the germline ends. The CDR3 is made up of 15 amino acids. The CDR3 region is CASSPDRTSTDTQYF. As DNA, the CDR3 is TGTGCCAGCAGTCCCGACAGGACAAGCACAGATACGCAGTATTTT.

There are a few counts of this clonotype. This sequence joins TRBV4-1 and TRBJ2-3; 8 positions match TRBD2. CDR1 is MGHRA and CDR2 is YSYEKL in the germline V gene. Trimming cost V 11 bases and J 4 bases; bases outside gene matches: 5. This CDR3 is 12 amino acids long. The CDR3 sequence is CASGGVADTQYF. The DNA for the CDR3 is TGCGCCTCCGGGGGGGTGGCAGATACGCAGTATTTT.

The chain has TRBV20-1 and TRBJ1-1; maybe TRBD1 (5 bases). Trimming removed 3 bases at V and 8 bases at J, with 16 bases between. Germline V gene lookup returns CDR1 DFQATT and CDR2 SNEGSKA (reference sequence). CDR3 size: 13 residues. CDR3 loop: CSARAGDLGEAFF. The CDR3 bases are TGCAGTGCTAGGGCGGGGGATTTAGGGGAAGCTTTCTTT.

The CDR3 loop is CASSLFGTENTEAFF. CDR3 nucleotide sequence: TGCGCCAGCAGCTTGTTCGGGACAGAGAACACTGAAGCTTTCTTT. The chain employs TRBV5-1 and TRBJ1-1, with 7 bases fitting TRBD1. V shed 1 base, J shed 1 base, and the junction held 4 bases outside the gene matches. This CDR3 region has 15 residues. The V gene's germline CDR1 is SGHRS and CDR2 YFSETQ.

This sequence joins TRBV6-1 and TRBJ2-6; D is undetermined. The germline CDR1 and CDR2 sequences are MNHNS and SASEGT. The CDR3 runs 14 residues. The V gene lost 8 bases and the J gene lost 1 base, with 9 bases spanning the gap. The CDR3 here is CASGHPSGANVLTF. The CDR3 nucleotides are TGTGCCAGCGGCCACCCTTCTGGGGCCAACGTCCTGACTTTC.

This clonotype was seen a few times. The chain links TRBV30 to TRBJ2-3; 7 bases are shared with TRBD1. This CDR3 comprises 14 residues. The germline CDR1 and CDR2 sequences are GTSNPN and SVGIG (reference sequence). J gave up 9 bases and V 5 bases, and 14 bases lay outside the gene matches. CDR3 in amino acids: CAWGRQGVSGTQYF. The CDR3 region has the DNA TGTGCCTGGGGGCGACAGGGTGTAAGTGGGACGCAGTATTTT.